A single TCR beta chain is shown here with its context. What antigen it recognizes has not been identified. Per-base quality was not reported, and no clone a single base away is much larger than it. Including cysteine and phenylalanine, the CDR3 has 14 amino acids. Here the CDR3 DNA is all that survives: 42 bases in frame from base 1. Trimming takes 0 bases from V and 2 bases from J, and the germline ends sit 8 bases apart. Reading the germline V gene gives CDR1 SGHRS and CDR2 YFSETQ. Library preparation used 5' RACE. Sequenced using an Illumina HiSeq 2000. Template switching introduced a universal primer binding site; the final cDNA contained a unique molecular identifier, enabling accurate counting of TCR cDNA molecules. First-strand cDNA for TCR alpha and beta chains was synthesized from specific primers in the conserved constant-segment region. To control for contamination, each cDNA library was double barcoded with a SMART-Mk sample barcode plus Illumina barcodes. TruSeq adapter sequences along with Illumina sample barcodes were introduced in two successive PCR steps. The Illumina HiSeq platform was used with custom primers to sequence TCR alpha and beta cDNA libraries. Concerning the study's data processing: Raw reads were processed with MiGEC to extract unique molecular identifiers, and MiXCR was used to determine CDR3 positions. For each individual, recombination models were inferred using an EM algorithm with the repgenHMM and IGoR tools. Shared clonotype analysis was performed with the tcR package in R, normalizing sharing by the product of cloneset sizes. To study raw recombination without the effects of thymic and clonal selection, out-of-frame nonproductive sequences were analyzed. Through fastp at Q25 and MiXCR, TCRdb rebuilt clones from the public reads, retaining in-frame beta chains. Identical CDR3 proteins give one entry, which carries the most common genes and DNA. These V and J calls rely on TCRdb rather than the paper's analysis. The sample table holds about 190,000 distinct CDR3 sequences, of which around 15% were seen once. The ten largest clones take up 35% to 45% of the sample.

The data were obtained in a study of identical twins (dated by TCRdb to about 2016). General notes on the study: The study deep-sequenced TCR alpha and beta repertoires from monozygotic twins, unrelated adults of various ages and cord blood to test whether fetal clonotypes persist. To rule out contamination, replicate twin experiments were performed at different times with different library preparation protocols. Study-level results and caveats: Compared with coincidental sharing between unrelated individuals, out-of-frame TCR alpha sequences shared between twins showed an excess of sequences with low generation probability. Invariant T cells such as MAIT and iNKT could partly confound zero-insertion analyses, though diverse VJ usage argued against this for most clonotypes. Recombination models systematically underestimated out-of-frame TCR alpha sharing in monozygotic twins but agreed with sharing between unrelated individuals. Fewer insertions were carried by abundant cord blood beta clonotypes; a weaker similar trend was observed in young adult naive repertoires, while no such trend was observed in memory repertoires. Because the same donors could not be followed over many years, the conclusions depended on cross-sectional statistical analysis. The excess sharing between twins in beta out-of-frame sequences was weaker because fewer shared sequences reduced the signal-to-noise ratio.

All donors were healthy Caucasians. The twin cohort consisted of three pairs of female monozygotic twins, all aged roughly 18 to 30 years. Positive isolation kits from Invitrogen were used to isolate CD4+ and CD8+ T cell populations. The sample also formed part of further work on T cells expressing NK-cell markers. The other study reports the following: About 8 donors provided sorted CD3+CD56+NKG2C+, CD3+CD56+NKG2C- and CD3+CD56-NKG2C+ T-cell subsets, whose TCR beta-chain repertoires were profiled. Seven of the eight sequenced donors were HCMV-seropositive and one was HCMV-seronegative. In several experiments an anti-gammadeltaTCR antibody was added to restrict sorting to alphabetaTCR-expressing T cells. For roughly six donors, the dominant CD3+CD56+NKG2C+ clonotypes were among the top 10 CD8+ clonotypes and accounted for about 1.0-8% of CD8+ T cells. Those dominant clonotypes were again the most abundant among CD3+CD56-NKG2C+ cells in several donors, at roughly 25-65%. It remained unclear whether the expanded NKG2C-expressing T cell clones were specific for HCMV antigens. The study sequenced eight donors, all healthy volunteers chosen at random: three men and five women. HCMV serostatus was determined by detecting HCMV-specific IgG in serum with a commercial ELISA kit. Reads were demultiplexed and grouped by UMI with MIGEC, and clonotypes were assembled and quantified with MiTCR. Only TCR cDNA sequences supported by at least two reads were kept to exclude erroneous sequences. The tcR package was used for downstream repertoire analysis, with clonotypes matched between fractions based on CDR3 nucleotide sequence plus V segment. Antigen specificity was annotated against VDJdb with VDJmatch, allowing one amino acid substitution in CDR3.

The sequence joins TRBV5-1 to TRBJ2-5, with the D gene not clear enough to name. The receptor comes from a woman younger than 30 in good health. Specimen: CD8+ T cells sorted from blood. The nucleotide sequence reads as follows: TGCGCCAGCAGCTTGGTAGCAAGGCAAGAGACCCAGTACTTC. This codes for CASSLVARQETQYF.